Below are 12 T cell receptor beta chains sequenced from a single sample in a study of cytomegalovirus exposure and HLA in healthy donors. The PCR contained 60 Vbeta and 13 Jbeta primers. Method: immunoSEQ multiplex PCR; TCRdb's copy keeps in-frame clones and lacks some. In the table there are about 94,000 clones, approximately 7.7% of which are singletons. The sample was PBMCs. Receptors originate from a man aged 45-60 years in good health and CMV-seronegative.

This clone was recorded a few times. Other DNA sequences of this sample code for an identical CDR3. CDR3 amino acids: CSVRSGQETQYF. The CDR3 DNA reads TGCAGCGTGAGATCGGGGCAAGAGACCCAGTACTTC. J is TRBJ2-5 and V is TRBV29-1; maybe TRBD2 (5 bases). Germline-derived CDR1 and CDR2 are SQVTM and ANQGSEA. The V gene lost 6 bases and the J gene lost 2 bases, with 10 bases spanning the gap. CDR3 length: 12 amino acids. Drawing the rest from reference TRBV29-1 and TRBJ2-5, the complete variable domain is SAVISQKPSRDICQRGTSLTIQCQVDSQVTMMFWYRQQPGQSLTLIATANQGSEATYESGFVIDKFPISRPNLTFSTLTVSNMSPEDSSIYLCSVRSGQETQYFGPGTRLLVL.

This sequence joins TRBV27 and TRBJ1-6, with D possibly TRBD1 on 6 matching bases. Germline CDR1 MNHEY, CDR2 SMNVEV (reference sequence). CDR3 length equals 16 residues. V shed 2 bases and J shed 7 bases, with 15 bases lying between them. CDR3 sequence: CASSLPPRGANSPLHF. In nucleotides, the CDR3 is TGTGCCAGCAGTTTACCCCCCAGGGGCGCGAATTCACCCCTCCACTTT.

There are many counts of this clone. The chain is built from TRBV7-2 and TRBJ1-2; possible D gene TRBD1, 6 bases. Germline values: CDR1 SGHTA, CDR2 FQGNSA. Between the trimmed V and J ends, which lost 6 bases and 0 bases, there was a span of 14 bases. CDR3 size: 15 residues. The CDR3 reads CASSLTDSSNYGYTF. In DNA, the CDR3 is TGTGCCAGCAGTCTCACGGACAGCTCTAACTATGGCTACACCTTC.

This clone was observed a few times. V gene TRBV19 combines with J gene TRBJ2-1; TRBD2 might be the D (6 bases). Germline V gene data show CDR1 as LNHDA and CDR2 as SQIVND (reference sequence). Deletions cut 5 bases from V and 8 bases from J, with 13 bases between. The CDR3 runs to 13 residues. Here the CDR3 DNA reads TGTGCCAGTAGTGTGCCTTGGGGGGATGAGCAGTTCTTC. This gives the protein CASSVPWGDEQFF.

This clone occurred a few times. The J gene is TRBJ1-1, the V gene TRBV7-2, with D possibly TRBD1 on 6 matching bases. The CDR3 extends over 13 amino acids. The ends were cut back, 5 bases at V and 8 bases at J, with 15 bases in the middle. Germline-derived CDR1 and CDR2 are SGHTA and FQGNSA. CDR3 amino acids: CASSARDTSEAFF. The CDR3, as DNA: TGTGCCAGCAGCGCCCGGGACACTTCGGAAGCTTTCTTT.

A remark on this clone: At the DNA level, this CDR3 is encoded by other sequences in the same sample as well. The genes are TRBV7-9 and TRBJ2-7, with D unresolved. The CDR3 runs to 12 residues. Looked up from germline, CDR1 is SEHNR and CDR2 is FQNEAQ (reference sequence). V lost 5 bases, J lost 5 bases, and 10 bases lay in between. The CDR3 region has the DNA TGTGCCAGCAGCCCTAGACGGGACGAGCAGTACTTC. It encodes CASSPRRDEQYF. Variable domain in full (rest from reference TRBV7-9 and TRBJ2-7): DTGVSQNPRHKITKRGQNVTFRCDPISEHNRLYWYRQTLGQGPEFLTYFQNEAQLEKSRLLSDRFSAERPKGSFSTLEIQRTEQGDSAMYLCASSPRRDEQYFGPGTRLTVT.

This clone was picked up a small number of times. The rearrangement uses TRBV28 and TRBJ2-3; 10 bases match TRBD1. Germline lookup yields CDR1 MDHEN and CDR2 SYDVKM. The J segment lost 10 bases and the V segment lost 4 bases, leaving 5 bases of the junction unmatched. This CDR3 contains 13 residues. The CDR3 here is CASSSGGTGAQYF. The DNA for the CDR3 is TGTGCCAGCAGTTCCGGTGGGACAGGGGCGCAGTATTTT.

The rearrangement uses TRBV7-9 and TRBJ2-5; 9 bases are shared with TRBD2. The germline V gene has CDR1 SEHNR and CDR2 FQNEAQ (reference sequence). Trimming at V came to 1 base and at J to 0 bases, leaving 0 bases not matched to a gene. CDR3 length: 15 residues. CDR3 in amino acids: CASSLGLADQETQYF. The CDR3 coding sequence is TGTGCCAGCAGCTTAGGACTAGCGGACCAAGAGACCCAGTACTTC.

V and J are TRBV23-1 and TRBJ2-6; D remains ambiguous. TRBV23-1 is an open reading frame whose function is uncertain. V dropped 8 bases and J dropped 0 bases, with 35 bases sitting between them. This CDR3 is built from 23 residues. The CDR3 protein is CASPQAQKQPIYLSYSGANVLTF. The CDR3 DNA reads as TGCGCCAGCCCCCAGGCCCAGAAACAGCCGATCTATTTATCCTACTCTGGGGCCAACGTCCTGACTTTC.

The chain carries TRBV6-1 and TRBJ2-7; possible D gene TRBD2, 6 bases. Germline assignment: CDR1 MNHNS and CDR2 SASEGT. The germline V and J ends were trimmed by 6 bases and 0 bases, with 15 bases remaining between them. The CDR3 loop spans 15 amino acids. This CDR3 reads CASSRIMGGSYEQYF. CDR3 in DNA: TGTGCCAGCAGCCGGATTATGGGGGGCTCCTACGAGCAGTACTTC.

This clone was counted a single time. A junction end diverges from the germline sequence, so it may reflect a read error. V and J are TRBV13 and TRBJ1-6; D gene uncertain. Germline V gene data show CDR1 as PRHDT and CDR2 as FYEKMQ (reference sequence). The CDR3 spans 11 residues. In DNA, the CDR3 is TGTGCCAGAAGCACCCATTCACACCTCCACTTT. Its protein product is CARSTHSHLHF.

DNA for the CDR3: TGCGCCAGCAGCCGATCAGGGACAGGACATAATTCACCCCTCCACTTT. Translation gives CASSRSGTGHNSPLHF. This chain uses TRBV4-1 with TRBJ1-6, with 8 bases fitting TRBD1. The germline CDR1 and CDR2 sequences are MGHRA and YSYEKL. V lost 4 bases and J lost 5; bases outside the gene matches: 7. The CDR3 runs to 16 residues.